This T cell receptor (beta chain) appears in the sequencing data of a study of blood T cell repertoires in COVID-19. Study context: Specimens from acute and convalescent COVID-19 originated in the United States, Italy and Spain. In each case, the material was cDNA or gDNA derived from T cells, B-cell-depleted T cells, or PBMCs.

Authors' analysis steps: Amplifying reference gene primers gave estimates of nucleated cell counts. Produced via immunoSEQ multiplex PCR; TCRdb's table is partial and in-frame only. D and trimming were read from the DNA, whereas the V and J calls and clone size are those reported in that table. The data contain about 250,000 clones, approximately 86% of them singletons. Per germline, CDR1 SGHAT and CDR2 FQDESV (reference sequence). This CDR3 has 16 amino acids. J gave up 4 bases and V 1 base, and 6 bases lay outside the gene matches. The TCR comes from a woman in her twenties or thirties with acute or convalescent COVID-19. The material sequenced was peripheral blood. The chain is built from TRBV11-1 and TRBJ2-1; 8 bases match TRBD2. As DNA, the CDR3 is TGTGCCAGCAGCTTAGGGGGACTAGTTAGATACAATGAGCAGTTCTTC. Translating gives CASSLGGLVRYNEQFF.